A selection of T cell receptor beta chains follows, all from one sample in a study of T cells in pancreatic ductal adenocarcinoma. Generated by immunoSEQ multiplex PCR, the TCRdb table keeps only in-frame clones and is missing some. The sample yields some 16,000 clones, about 90% seen once. Sequencing was performed on PBMCs. The receptors stem from a human donor with pancreatic ductal adenocarcinoma. CDR3s include the opening cysteine and the closing phenylalanine or tryptophan. The D gene is left open where the match is weak. Size tells how often a clone was seen (once, few, many) or the class of an expanded clone, and some rows leave it out.

V	J	size	length	D	CDR3	DNA
TRBV7-8	TRBJ2-1	NA	16	NA	CASSLAGASSYNEQFF	TGTGCCAGCAGCTTAGCGGGGGCGAGCTCCTACAATGAGCAGTTCTTC
TRBV27	TRBJ1-6	NA	15	NA	CASRLQSSYNSPLHF	TGTGCCAGCAGATTACAGAGCTCCTATAATTCACCCCTCCACTTT
TRBV29-1	TRBJ2-3	once	16	TRBD2	CSVEDLPSGSADTQYF	TGCAGCGTTGAAGATCTGCCTAGCGGGAGTGCCGATACGCAGTATTTT
TRBV19	TRBJ1-1	NA	19	TRBD1	CASSPREGQVLIMNTEAFF	TGTGCCAGTAGTCCTAGGGAGGGACAGGTTCTTATAATGAACACTGAAGCTTTCTTT
TRBV19	TRBJ2-1	NA	15	NA	CASSLLGQAYNEQFF	TGTGCCAGTAGTCTTCTAGGGCAGGCCTACAATGAGCAGTTCTTC
TRBV5-1	TRBJ1-2	NA	15	NA	CASSLDRVISRGYTF	TGCGCCAGCAGCTTGGACAGGGTTATCTCACGGGGCTACACCTTC
TRBV29-1	TRBJ1-2	NA	14	TRBD1	CSVEFGGQVYGYTF	TGCAGCGTTGAATTTGGGGGACAGGTCTATGGCTACACCTTC
TRBV2	TRBJ2-3	NA	15	NA	CASSEGGASTDTQYF	TGTGCCAGCAGTGAAGGTGGGGCTAGCACAGATACGCAGTATTTT
TRBV9	TRBJ1-1	NA	15	NA	CASSVESRGNTEAFF	TGTGCCAGCAGCGTAGAATCTAGGGGGAACACTGAAGCTTTCTTT
TRBV7-9	TRBJ2-1	NA	14	NA	CASSLARDSPKQFF	TGTGCCAGCAGCTTAGCGCGAGACTCCCCGAAGCAGTTCTTC
TRBV6-5	TRBJ1-1	NA	15	NA	CASSYVRLMNTEAFF	TGTGCCAGCAGTTACGTGAGACTCATGAACACTGAAGCTTTCTTT
TRBV9	TRBJ1-2	NA	16	TRBD1	CASSFYDRASNYGYTF	TGTGCCAGCAGCTTCTATGACAGGGCGTCCAATTATGGCTACACCTTC
TRBV5-5	TRBJ2-7	NA	17	TRBD1	CASTPLGSQGVPRAQYF	TGTGCCAGCACCCCATTGGGGTCACAGGGGGTTCCCCGAGCGCAGTACTTC
TRBV4-3	TRBJ1-2	NA	16	NA	CASSQDRQVANYGYTF	TGCGCCAGCAGCCAAGATCGGCAGGTAGCTAACTATGGCTACACCTTC
TRBV9	TRBJ2-5	once	16	TRBD2	CASSFRLAGGGETQYF	TGTGCCAGCAGCTTCCGACTAGCGGGAGGAGGGGAGACCCAGTACTTC
TRBV5-6	TRBJ2-5	NA	14	NA	CASSLGQYQETQYF	TGTGCCAGCAGCTTGGGACAGTACCAAGAGACCCAGTACTTC
TRBV28	TRBJ2-7	NA	20	TRBD2	CASSLYPGLAGGPSSYEQYF	TGTGCCAGCAGTTTATACCCGGGACTAGCGGGAGGGCCGAGCTCCTACGAGCAGTACTTC
TRBV19	TRBJ2-7	NA	14	NA	CATRPGGRGDEQYF	TGTGCCACACGCCCCGGGGGGCGCGGGGACGAGCAGTACTTC
TRBV4-1	TRBJ1-5	NA	15	NA	CASSPGRVGNQPQHF	TGCGCCAGCAGCCCAGGGAGGGTTGGGAATCAGCCCCAGCATTTT
TRBV6-1	TRBJ2-2	NA	11	NA	CASSPTGELFF	TGTGCCAGCAGTCCCACCGGGGAGCTGTTTTTT
TRBV7-7	TRBJ2-2	NA	15	NA	CASSLARGGTGELFF	TGTGCCAGCAGCTTAGCGCGTGGGGGCACCGGGGAGCTGTTTTTT
TRBV21-1	TRBJ2-7	NA	15	NA	CASSKANRSSYEQYF	TGTGCCAGCAGCAAAGCGAACAGGAGCTCCTACGAGCAGTACTTC
TRBV28	TRBJ2-7	NA	13	NA	CASSLGPSYEQYF	TGTGCCAGCAGTTTAGGCCCGTCCTACGAGCAGTACTTC
TRBV4-3	TRBJ1-4	NA	12	NA	CASSQEFEKLFF	TGCGCCAGCAGCCAAGAGTTCGAAAAACTGTTTTTT
TRBV27	TRBJ2-1	NA	13	NA	CASTLPGLTEQFF	TGTGCCAGCACACTTCCGGGACTTACAGAGCAGTTCTTC
TRBV18	TRBJ2-2	NA	17	NA	CASSPITMYRVTGELFF	TGTGCCAGCTCACCCATCACTATGTACAGGGTCACCGGGGAGCTGTTTTTT
TRBV9	TRBJ1-3	NA	11	NA	CASSVQGSIYF	TGTGCCAGCAGCGTTCAGGGGAGCATATATTTT
TRBV19	TRBJ2-5	NA	14	NA	CASSTGRAQETQYF	TGTGCCAGTAGTACAGGACGGGCCCAAGAGACCCAGTACTTC
TRBV7-8	TRBJ2-1	NA	17	TRBD2	CASSLEMRVAGGPGQFF	TGTGCCAGCAGCTTAGAGATGAGGGTAGCGGGAGGGCCTGGGCAGTTCTTC
TRBV30	TRBJ2-7	NA	12	NA	CAWSYDRYEQYF	TGTGCCTGGAGCTACGACAGGTACGAGCAGTACTTC
TRBV4-2	TRBJ2-1	few	15	TRBD1	CASSQGQGDYNEQFF	TGTGCCAGCAGCCAAGGACAGGGGGATTACAATGAGCAGTTCTTC
TRBV4-3	TRBJ1-2	NA	15	NA	CASSQDTQGLFGYTF	TGCGCCAGCAGCCAAGATACGCAGGGACTCTTTGGCTACACCTTC